This TCR beta chain was sequenced for a study of radiation and T cells in renal cell carcinoma (dated by TCRdb to the early 2020s). With respect to the entire study: The samples were drawn from a clinical trial, where primary renal cell carcinomas were treated with 15 Gy of stereotactic body radiation therapy and then removed by nephrectomy 4 weeks afterward. Across all 53 samples, 3.5 million to 4.5 million unique CDR3 nucleotide sequences encoding roughly 2.7 million unique CDR3 amino acid sequences were identified. In total, 50 to 55 samples underwent TCR beta sequencing: some 26 tumors plus 27 peripheral blood samples.

General conclusions and limits of the study: No pretreatment tumor biopsies were available, so the baseline intratumoral presence of clonotypes could not be determined. Changes in the blood repertoire were not tracked past 4 weeks after treatment. In blood, the top tumor clonotypes increased from baseline to 2 weeks after radiation and then shrank by 4 weeks, which suggests a temporary expansion of tumor-resident clones. Effects of radiation dose or scheduling on the TCR repertoire could not be addressed with the single-armed trial design.

The time point label on this specimen signifies: baseline pretreatment blood. Per the publication, the treatment or condition label means: 15 Gy SBRT to primary tumor, nephrectomy 4 weeks later. To follow tumor-enriched clonotypes, peripheral blood was collected serially from radiation-treated patients at baseline and again at 2 weeks and 4 weeks after SBRT. Every patient had renal cell carcinoma of clear cell pathology. Genomic DNA for TCR sequencing was prepared using the QIAamp DNA Blood Mini Kit (Qiagen). Only samples passing all quality control checks were included in the analyses. This clone was detected a few times. Its specific antigen is unknown. Per-base quality was not reported, and no clone a single base away is much larger than it. TCR beta libraries were generated from genomic DNA with the immunoSEQ kit, following the manufacturer's recommendations. Library preparation used a first multiplex PCR with proprietary primers, then a second PCR adding unique barcodes, with bead cleanups after each round. Each sample batch included a kit-provided positive control reaction and a negative control reaction. The final libraries were assessed on an Agilent 4200 TapeStation D1000 ScreenTape, pooled by volume, and quantified by qPCR. Sequencing was performed on an Illumina NextSeq500 with a MidOutput 150-cycle cartridge, and 156 Read1 and 15 Index1 cycles were run with kit custom primers. The pooled library was loaded at roughly 1 pM, with a roughly 18% PhiX control spiked in. The paper's data handling went like this. Vendor-processed data were analyzed in R, and a clonotype was defined as all T cells sharing the same CDR3 nucleotide sequence. In the clone abundance analyses, frequencies in each sample were normalized to that sample's 10,000 most abundant clones. Public T cell clones, averaging fewer than five per sample, were removed before analysis. An abundance difference of at least 32-fold between compartments was the criterion for calling clonotypes tumor-enriched or baseline blood-enriched. Clonotypes expanded or contracted between blood time points were identified with a beta-binomial differential abundance model. Tumor-blood repertoire similarity was measured with the Baroni-Urbani and Buser coefficient, and group comparisons used two-tailed Wilcoxon tests in R. What TCRdb holds here is the immuneACCESS table cut down to in-frame rearrangements. Part of the clones is not present; checked against another copy, under half of the missing clones reflect an unresolved V gene, and the others are unexplained. V and J calls and clone size are those listed in that table; D and trimming were worked out from the DNA. A total of some 100,000 clones appear in this sample, over 75% of them only once. The ten largest make up 5% to 8% of the sample.

The CDR1 and CDR2 encoded by the germline V gene (reference sequence) are GTSNPN and SVGIG. Germline trimming amounts to 1 base on V and 12 bases on J, with 4 as the count of junction bases outside the gene matches. The CDR3 sequence holds 11 residues, the cysteine and phenylalanine included. Just the 33-base CDR3 DNA is kept, in frame starting at base 1. The source of this sequence is a man in his 60s with renal cell carcinoma. Specimen: blood, collected from a patient whose treatment included radiotherapy and nephrectomy. The chain uses TRBV30 and TRBJ2-7; 9 central bases correspond to TRBD1. The sequenced DNA: TGTGCCTGGAGTGCTGGGACAGGGCGGTACTTC. It codes for CAWSAGTGRYF.